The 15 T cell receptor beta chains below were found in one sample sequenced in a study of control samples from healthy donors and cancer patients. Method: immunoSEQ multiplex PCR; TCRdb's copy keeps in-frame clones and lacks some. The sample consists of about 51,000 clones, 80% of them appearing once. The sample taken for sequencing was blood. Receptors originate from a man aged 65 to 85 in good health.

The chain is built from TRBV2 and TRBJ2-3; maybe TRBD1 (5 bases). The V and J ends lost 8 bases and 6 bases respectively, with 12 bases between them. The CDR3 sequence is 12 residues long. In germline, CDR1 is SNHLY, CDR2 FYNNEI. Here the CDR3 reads CASYRLSDTQYF. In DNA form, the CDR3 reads TGTGCCAGCTACAGGCTTAGTGATACGCAGTATTTT.

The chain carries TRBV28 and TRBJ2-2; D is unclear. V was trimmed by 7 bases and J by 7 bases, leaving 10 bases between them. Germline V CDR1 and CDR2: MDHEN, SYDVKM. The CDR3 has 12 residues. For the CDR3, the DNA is TGTGCCAGCAATAACCCCGGCGGGGAGCTGTTTTTT. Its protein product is CASNNPGGELFF.

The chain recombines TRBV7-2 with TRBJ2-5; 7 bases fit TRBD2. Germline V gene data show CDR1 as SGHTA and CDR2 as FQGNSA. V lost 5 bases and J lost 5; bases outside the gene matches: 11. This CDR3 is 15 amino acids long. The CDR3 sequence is CASSPQSGIGETQYF. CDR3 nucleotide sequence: TGTGCCAGCAGCCCTCAGAGCGGGATTGGGGAGACCCAGTACTTC.

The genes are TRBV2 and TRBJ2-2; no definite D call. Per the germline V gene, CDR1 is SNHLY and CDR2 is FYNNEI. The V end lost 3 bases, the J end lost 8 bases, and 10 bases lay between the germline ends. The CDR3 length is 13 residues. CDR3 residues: CASSETPGGELFF. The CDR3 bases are TGTGCCAGCAGTGAGACACCTGGGGGGGAGCTGTTTTTT. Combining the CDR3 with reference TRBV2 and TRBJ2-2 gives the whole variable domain EPEVTQTPSHQVTQMGQEVILRCVPISNHLYFYWYRQILGQKVEFLVSFYNNEISEKSEIFDDQFSVERPDGSNFTLKIRSTKLEDSAMYFCASSETPGGELFFGEGSRLTVL.

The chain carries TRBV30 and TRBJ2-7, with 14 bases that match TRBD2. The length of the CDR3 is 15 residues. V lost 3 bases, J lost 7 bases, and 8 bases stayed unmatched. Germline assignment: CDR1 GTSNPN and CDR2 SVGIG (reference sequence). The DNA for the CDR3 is TGTGCCTGGAGCCGGGGACTAGCGGGAGCGGGAGAGCAGTACTTC. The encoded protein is CAWSRGLAGAGEQYF.

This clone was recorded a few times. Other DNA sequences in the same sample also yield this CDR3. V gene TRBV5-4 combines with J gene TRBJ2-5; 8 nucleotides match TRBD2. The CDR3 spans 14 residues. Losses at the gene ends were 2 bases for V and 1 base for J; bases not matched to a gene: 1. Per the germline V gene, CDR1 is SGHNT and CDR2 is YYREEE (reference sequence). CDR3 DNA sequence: TGTGCCAGCAGCTTAGGGACTAGCCAAGAGACCCAGTACTTC. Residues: CASSLGTSQETQYF.

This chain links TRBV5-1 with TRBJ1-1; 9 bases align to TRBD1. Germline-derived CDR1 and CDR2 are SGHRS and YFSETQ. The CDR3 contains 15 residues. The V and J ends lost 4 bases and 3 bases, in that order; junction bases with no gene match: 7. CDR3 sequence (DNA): TGCGCCAGCAGCCACGGACAGGGGACGGACACTGAAGCTTTCTTT. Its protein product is CASSHGQGTDTEAFF.

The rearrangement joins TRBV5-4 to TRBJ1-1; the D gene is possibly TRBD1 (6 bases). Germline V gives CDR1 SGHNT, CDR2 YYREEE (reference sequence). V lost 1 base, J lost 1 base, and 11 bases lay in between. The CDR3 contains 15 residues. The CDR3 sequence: CASSLPPGQNTEAFF. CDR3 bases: TGTGCCAGCAGCTTGCCTCCGGGACAGAACACTGAAGCTTTCTTT.

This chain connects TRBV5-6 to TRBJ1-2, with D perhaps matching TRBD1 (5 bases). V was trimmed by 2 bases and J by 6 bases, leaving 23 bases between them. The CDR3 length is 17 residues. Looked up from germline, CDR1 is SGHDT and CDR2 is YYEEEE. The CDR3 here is CASSLLGAGSGDNGYTF. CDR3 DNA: TGTGCCAGCAGCTTACTTGGGGCCGGATCGGGTGACAATGGCTACACCTTC.

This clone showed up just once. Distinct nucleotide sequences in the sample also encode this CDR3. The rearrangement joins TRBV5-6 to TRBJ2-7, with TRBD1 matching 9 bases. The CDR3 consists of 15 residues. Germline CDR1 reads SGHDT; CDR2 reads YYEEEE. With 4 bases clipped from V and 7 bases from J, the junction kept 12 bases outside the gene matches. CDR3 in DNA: TGTGCCAGCAGCCTGTGGGACAGGGAGTCTCGGGAGCAGTACTTC. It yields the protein CASSLWDRESREQYF.

CDR3 protein: CASSQSGGGSDTQYF. CDR3 nucleotides: TGTGCCAGCAGCCAAAGCGGGGGAGGGTCAGATACGCAGTATTTT. The chain employs TRBV3-1 (or the pseudogene TRBV3-2) and TRBJ2-3, with TRBD2 matching 8 bases. The CDR3 length is 15 residues. V gave up 2 bases and J gave up 4 bases; unmatched junction bases: 5. CDR1 is LGHDT, CDR2 YNNKEL, per germline (reference sequence).

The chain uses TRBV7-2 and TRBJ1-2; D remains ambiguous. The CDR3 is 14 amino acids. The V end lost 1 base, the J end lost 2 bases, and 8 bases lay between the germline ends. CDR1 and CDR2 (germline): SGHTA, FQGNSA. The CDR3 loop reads CASSLVAENYGYTF. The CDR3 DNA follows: TGTGCCAGCAGCTTAGTGGCCGAGAACTATGGCTACACCTTC.

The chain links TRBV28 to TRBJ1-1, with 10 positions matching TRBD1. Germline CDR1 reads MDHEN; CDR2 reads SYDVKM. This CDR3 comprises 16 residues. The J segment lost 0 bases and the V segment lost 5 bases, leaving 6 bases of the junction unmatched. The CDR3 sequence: CASSPGTGALNTEAFF. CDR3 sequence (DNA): TGTGCCAGCAGTCCCGGGACAGGGGCCTTGAACACTGAAGCTTTCTTT.

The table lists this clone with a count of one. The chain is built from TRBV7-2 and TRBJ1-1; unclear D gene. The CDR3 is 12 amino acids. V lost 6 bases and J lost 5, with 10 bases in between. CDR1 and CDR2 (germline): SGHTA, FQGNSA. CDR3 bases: TGTGCCAGCAGTGTCCGGGAGACTGAAGCTTTCTTT. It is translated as CASSVRETEAFF.

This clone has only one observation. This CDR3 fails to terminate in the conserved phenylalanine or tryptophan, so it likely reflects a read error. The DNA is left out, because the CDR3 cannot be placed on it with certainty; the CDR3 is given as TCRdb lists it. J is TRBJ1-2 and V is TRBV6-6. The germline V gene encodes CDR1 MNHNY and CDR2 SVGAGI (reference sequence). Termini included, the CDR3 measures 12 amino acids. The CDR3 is CASSFRTERPLL.